This TCR beta chain appears in the sequencing data of a study of cytomegalovirus exposure and HLA in healthy donors. Overall study results and limits: Most observed TCR sequences were rare, whereas some public TCRs were detected in many donors. Specific recognition of CMV antigens was confirmed in vitro for a few chains (all CMV-associated).

The PCR contained 60 Vbeta and 13 Jbeta primers. Some clones are missing from TCRdb's copy, which holds only in-frame ones; the method was immunoSEQ multiplex PCR. The sample has 90,000 to 110,000 clones, approximately 16% seen once. CDR1 and CDR2 from the germline V gene are MNHEY and SVGAGI. Trimming at V came to 6 bases and at J to 7 bases, leaving 3 bases not matched to a gene. The CDR3 is 13 amino acids. Healthy people donating bone marrow made up the donors. The study sampled nominally healthy donors, though unrecorded immune exposures were likely. This clone has a handful of counts. Antigen specificity is unknown.

The source of this sequence is a female donor in good health and CMV-seronegative. The sample taken for sequencing was PBMCs. V and J are TRBV6-5 and TRBJ1-6; 7 nucleotides match TRBD1. The CDR3 is CASSRRGNSPLHF. CDR3 DNA: TGTGCCAGCAGCCGCAGGGGGAATTCACCCCTCCACTTT.